Following are 32 T cell receptor beta chains from one sample sequenced in a study of tumor-infiltrating lymphocytes in glioblastoma multiforme. TCRB libraries came from RNA via three nested multiplex PCR rounds. TCRdb re-called the multiplex PCR reads with MiXCR, one entry per CDR3 protein. The data contain about 9,600 distinct CDR3 sequences, roughly 70% of them singletons. The sequencing sample was made of brain tumor tissue. Receptors originate from a male donor with glioblastoma.

This chain uses TRBV12-3 or TRBV12-4 with TRBJ1-1, with D possibly matching TRBD1 (5 bases). Deletions cut 11 bases from V and 9 bases from J, with 16 bases between. The CDR3 length is 11 residues. CDR3: CADSFQRKAFF. The CDR3 region has the DNA TGTGCCGACAGTTTTCAGAGAAAAGCTTTCTTT.

Turning to this clonotype: One base away lies a much larger clone, so this may be a sequencing read error. Because it lacks the conserved phenylalanine or tryptophan at the end, this CDR3 is likely a read error. This chain joins TRBV20-1 and TRBJ1-3; D is possibly TRBD1 (5 bases). There are 13 residues in the CDR3. The germline gives CDR1 DFQATT, CDR2 SNEGSKA (reference sequence). The CDR3, as DNA: TGCAGTGCTCCACATGGGGCTGGAAGCACCATATATCTT. Its translation: CSAPHGAGSTIYL.

A note on this clonotype: A read error may produce the germline difference seen at one junction end. V usage is TRBV29-1 and J usage is TRBJ2-7, with 7 bases aligning to TRBD2. The CDR3 sequence is 12 residues long. Per germline, CDR1 SQVTM and CDR2 ANQGSEA. In DNA form, the CDR3 reads TGCAGCGTTGACGCAGGGAGGGCCAAGCAGTATTTC. Residues: CSVDAGRAKQYF.

This chain links TRBV5-1 with TRBJ2-3; 8 bases are shared with TRBD2. J lost 4 bases, V lost 1 base, and 5 bases had no gene match. Germline values: CDR1 SGHRS, CDR2 YFSETQ. This CDR3 contains 15 residues. The CDR3 bases are TGCGCCAGCAGCTTGAGGGCGGGAGGCGCAGATACGCAGTATTTT. Protein sequence: CASSLRAGGADTQYF.

This clonotype was seen at least ten times. The chain uses TRBV28 and TRBJ2-3; 8 bases agree with TRBD2. V lost 2 bases to trimming and J lost 3 bases; unmatched junction nucleotides: 4. The CDR3 is made up of 15 amino acids. Germline CDR1 reads MDHEN; CDR2 reads SYDVKM. Here the CDR3 DNA reads TGTGCCAGCAGTTTACCTAGCGGGTTAACAGATACGCAGTATTTT. Translated: CASSLPSGLTDTQYF.

Note on this clonotype: At one of its ends the junction is not consistent with the germline gene, which may arise from a read error. J is TRBJ2-1 and V is TRBV11-2, with D possibly called TRBD1 or TRBD2 (6 bases each). Germline CDR1 reads SGHAT; CDR2 reads FQNNGV. This CDR3 comprises 13 residues. In nucleotides, the CDR3 is TGTGCCAGCAACTTAGAAGGGGGGAATGAGCAGTTCTTC. It is translated as CASNLEGGNEQFF.

The chain recombines TRBV11-3 with TRBJ2-7; 7 bases align to TRBD2. After removal of 2 bases from V and 0 bases from J, the junction contained 4 bases not matched to a gene. Looked up from germline, CDR1 is SGHNT and CDR2 is YENEEA. CDR3 length equals 15 residues. The CDR3: CASSLLGGSSYEQYF. CDR3 sequence (DNA): TGTGCCAGCAGCTTATTGGGAGGGAGCTCCTACGAGCAGTACTTC.

V usage is TRBV20-1 and J usage is TRBJ2-3; 7 bases match TRBD2. From germline, CDR1 is DFQATT and CDR2 SNEGSKA (reference sequence). This CDR3 has 15 amino acids. V lost 7 bases and J lost 4; bases outside the gene matches: 14. The CDR3 loop is CSVNSGRGLPDTQYF. CDR3 DNA sequence: TGCAGTGTTAATAGTGGGAGGGGATTACCAGATACGCAGTATTTT.

Comment on this clonotype: Germline is not matched at one junction end, which may reflect a read error. The J gene is TRBJ2-1, the V gene TRBV11-3, with 7 bases fitting TRBD2. Germline loops: CDR1 SGHNT, CDR2 YENEEA. CDR3 length equals 15 residues. The CDR3: CVSSLRWEGLHEQFF. The CDR3 DNA sequence: TGTGTCAGCAGCTTGCGGTGGGAGGGATTACATGAGCAGTTCTTC.

This clonotype was counted only a few times. The chain combines TRBV2 with TRBJ2-7; 12 nucleotides match TRBD2. V lost 4 bases and J lost 0; bases outside the gene matches: 1. CDR1 and CDR2 (germline): SNHLY, FYNNEI. CDR3 size: 15 residues. The CDR3 DNA is TGTGCCAGCAGTGGGACTAGCGGGAACTCCTACGAGCAGTACTTC. Amino acids: CASSGTSGNSYEQYF.

Details on this clonotype: The junction and the germline gene differ at one end; a read error may be behind it. V usage is TRBV20-1 and J usage is TRBJ1-5; D ambiguous. CDR3 length: 14 amino acids. Per germline, CDR1 DFQATT and CDR2 SNEGSKA (reference sequence). CDR3 DNA sequence: TGCAGCGCTAGCAGTTTTTCCCGTACTGAGCCCCAGCATTTT. It encodes CSASSFSRTEPQHF.

This clonotype was detected only a few times. Since the CDR3 does not end with the conserved phenylalanine or tryptophan, this likely comes from a read error. The genes are TRBV30 and TRBJ2-7; D is ambiguous. The CDR3 has 13 amino acids. Between the trimmed V and J ends, which lost 0 bases and 5 bases, there was a span of 11 bases. Looked up from germline, CDR1 is GTSNPN and CDR2 is SVGIG (reference sequence). The DNA for the CDR3 is TGTGCCTGGAGTGTTAATTCCCCTGACGAGCAGTACCTC. Translation gives CAWSVNSPDEQYL.

The chain joins TRBV12-3 or TRBV12-4 to TRBJ1-1; D not certain. V shed 8 bases and J shed 4 bases, with 17 bases lying between them. The CDR3 runs to 14 residues. For the CDR3, the DNA is TGTGCCAGCTCCATCCCGGGCCTTAGCACTGAAGCTTTCTTT. Protein: CASSIPGLSTEAFF.

This clonotype showed up just a few times. This chain joins TRBV29-1 and TRBJ1-2, with D uncertain. There are 12 residues in the CDR3. Germline lookup yields CDR1 SQVTM and CDR2 ANQGSEA. V lost 4 bases to trimming and J lost 4 bases, with 10 bases between them. This CDR3 is CSVVAPPYGYTF. The CDR3 DNA sequence: TGCAGCGTTGTGGCTCCGCCCTATGGCTACACCTTC. The entire variable domain, with the rest obtained from reference TRBV29-1 and TRBJ1-2, is as follows: SAVISQKPSRDICQRGTSLTIQCQVDSQVTMMFWYRQQPGQSLTLIATANQGSEATYESGFVIDKFPISRPNLTFSTLTVSNMSPEDSSIYLCSVVAPPYGYTFGSGTRLTVV.

This clonotype appeared many times. The V gene is TRBV5-1, the J gene TRBJ1-2, with unresolved D. This CDR3 is built from 14 residues. Trimming stripped 0 bases from V and 4 bases from J, with 10 bases between. Germline V lookup: CDR1 SGHRS, CDR2 YFSETQ. DNA of the CDR3: TGCGCCAGCAGCTTGGGCTCGGGAATCTATGGCTACACCTTC. Residues: CASSLGSGIYGYTF.

Details on this clonotype: Since no conserved phenylalanine or tryptophan closes the CDR3, a read error is the likely cause. V and J are TRBV5-6 and TRBJ1-2, with 7 bases aligning to TRBD1. This CDR3 comprises 14 residues. The V gene's germline CDR1 is SGHDT and CDR2 YYEEEE. The trim removed 4 bases at V and 4 bases at J, leaving 7 bases unmatched. The CDR3 DNA sequence: TGTGCCAGCAGCCCAGCGGGACAGATCTATGGCTACACCCTC. Protein: CASSPAGQIYGYTL.

Comments on this clonotype: The junction shows a germline mismatch at one end, possibly a read error. The chain employs TRBV11-2 and TRBJ2-1; no definite D call. CDR1 and CDR2 from the germline V gene are SGHAT and FQNNGV. This CDR3 has 15 residues. The CDR3 DNA follows: TGTGCCAGCAGCTATAGTCGTACAGAATCCAATGAGCGGTTCTTC. It encodes CASSYSRTESNERFF.

The sample holds many counts of this clonotype. V gene TRBV4-1 combines with J gene TRBJ1-2, with 7 bases matching TRBD1. This CDR3 region has 16 residues. J gave up 4 bases and V 0 bases, and 8 bases lay outside the gene matches. CDR1 and CDR2 from the germline V gene are MGHRA and YSYEKL. CDR3 nucleotides: TGCGCCAGCAGCCAAGATCAATACAGGGGAAGCTATGGCTACACCTTC. Protein sequence: CASSQDQYRGSYGYTF.

CDR3 residues: CASRGQDRVYGYTF. For the CDR3, the DNA is TGCGCCAGCCGCGGCCAGGACAGGGTCTATGGCTACACCTTC. J is TRBJ1-2 and V is TRBV4-1, with 8 bases identical to TRBD1. From germline, CDR1 is MGHRA and CDR2 YSYEKL. Losses at the gene ends were 8 bases for V and 4 bases for J; bases not matched to a gene: 9. The CDR3 has 14 amino acids.

Details on this clonotype: At one end the junction does not follow the germline gene, possibly because of a read error. This chain uses TRBV20-1 with TRBJ2-7, with D tentatively TRBD2 (5 bases). The germline CDR1 and CDR2 sequences are DFQATT and SNEGSKA (reference sequence). This CDR3 is 14 amino acids long. The CDR3 sequence: CSANPGSISYEQYF. CDR3 DNA: TGCAGCGCTAACCCGGGATCTATCTCCTACGAGCAGTACTTC.

This clonotype was picked up a small number of times. One end of the junction fails to match germline, which may point to a read error. The V gene is TRBV20-1, the J gene TRBJ2-1; unclear D gene. CDR1 and CDR2 from the germline V gene are DFQATT and SNEGSKA (reference sequence). The CDR3 is 14 residues long. The CDR3 is CSARVPSSYNEQFF. CDR3 bases: TGCAGTGCTAGAGTCCCCAGCTCCTATAATGAGCAGTTCTTC.

The chain carries TRBV7-9 and TRBJ1-1; D is undetermined. The CDR3 spans 12 residues. Trimming cost V 0 bases and J 6 bases, with 5 bases left between them. Germline assignment: CDR1 SEHNR and CDR2 FQNEAQ (reference sequence). The CDR3 sequence is CASSLALPEAFF. DNA for the CDR3: TGTGCCAGCAGCTTAGCTCTCCCTGAAGCTTTCTTT.

Notes on this clonotype: This is likely a read error, given that the CDR3 carries no conserved phenylalanine or tryptophan at its end. The chain is built from TRBV10-2 and TRBJ1-3, with TRBD1 identical over 8 bases. The CDR3 is 18 residues long. The V gene's germline CDR1 is WSHSY and CDR2 SAAADI. V dropped 4 bases and J dropped 0; count of bases not matched to a gene: 11. The CDR3 here is CASSAFQGAADSGNTIYS. The CDR3 DNA is TGCGCCAGCAGTGCATTCCAGGGGGCGGCTGACTCTGGAAACACCATATATTCT.

Details on this clonotype: Germline and junction disagree at one end, which may indicate a read error. The V gene is TRBV30, the J gene TRBJ2-4; D ambiguous. Looked up from germline, CDR1 is GTSNPN and CDR2 is SVGIG (reference sequence). The CDR3 is 15 amino acids. CDR3 in DNA: TGTGCCTGGAGTGTATCAGATATCGCCAGAAACATTCAGTACTTC. It translates to CAWSVSDIARNIQYF.

A word on this clonotype: The conserved phenylalanine or tryptophan is not found at the CDR3 terminus, so this likely reflects a read error. This chain connects TRBV20-1 to TRBJ2-1, with TRBD2 matching 10 bases. CDR3 length equals 16 residues. V gave up 3 bases and J gave up 7 bases; unmatched junction bases: 12. CDR1 and CDR2 from the germline V gene are DFQATT and SNEGSKA (reference sequence). The CDR3 region is CSASRPGLAEMNEQFS. CDR3 DNA sequence: TGCAGTGCTAGTCGACCAGGACTAGCGGAAATGAATGAGCAGTTCTCC.

Of note for this clonotype: An end of the junction differs from the germline gene, which may be a read error. The gene calls are TRBV12-3 or TRBV12-4 and TRBJ1-2, with 8 bases that match TRBD1. The length of the CDR3 is 15 residues. In DNA, the CDR3 is TGTGCCAACAGCCCCGACAGGGGCACTAACTGTGGCTACACCTTC. Protein: CANSPDRGTNCGYTF.

This clonotype has a count of ten or more. The genes are TRBV10-3 and TRBJ1-2; D remains unclear. The V end was cut by 4 bases, the J end by 6 bases, with 12 bases between. The CDR3 totals 13 residues. The germline V gene encodes CDR1 ENHRY and CDR2 SYGVKD. CDR3 nucleotide sequence: TGTGCCATCAGTGCCGCAGCTGGAAATGGCTACACCTTC. This gives the protein CAISAAAGNGYTF.

Many counts were recorded for this clonotype. The chain recombines TRBV5-1 with TRBJ2-3; D is possibly TRBD2 (6 bases). V dropped 1 base and J dropped 5 bases, with 17 bases sitting between them. The CDR3 runs to 16 residues. Germline assignment: CDR1 SGHRS and CDR2 YFSETQ. CDR3 DNA: TGCGCCAGCAGCTTGCTATCTCAGGGAGGTCTAGATACGCAGTATTTT. It is translated as CASSLLSQGGLDTQYF.

The chain combines TRBV4-2 with TRBJ1-1, with TRBD1 matching 8 bases. V trimming: 3 bases; J trimming: 0 bases; junction bases outside the gene matches: 6. Germline V gene data show CDR1 as LGHNA and CDR2 as YNFKEQ. CDR3 size: 16 residues. DNA for the CDR3: TGTGCCAGCAGCCATAGGACAGGGACCATGAACACTGAAGCTTTCTTT. Its translation is CASSHRTGTMNTEAFF.

The rearrangement uses TRBV5-1 and TRBJ2-7; no firm D call. Germline V gives CDR1 SGHRS, CDR2 YFSETQ. The V and J ends lost 1 base and 3 bases respectively, with 11 bases between them. The CDR3 is 14 residues long. Written as DNA, the CDR3 is TGCGCCAGCAGCTTGATGAAGCCAGTCTACGAGCAGTACTTC. It is translated as CASSLMKPVYEQYF.

The V call is TRBV24-1, the J call TRBJ2-1; D perhaps matches TRBD2 (6 bases). Trimming pared 5 bases from V and 15 bases from J, leaving 22 bases between. CDR1 is KGHDR and CDR2 is SFDVKD in the germline V gene. This CDR3 is built from 14 residues. This chain's CDR3 is CATSGAGIFNDRFF. Here the CDR3 DNA reads TGTGCCACCAGTGGAGCGGGCATCTTTAATGATCGGTTCTTC.

Turning to this clonotype: One end of the junction fails to match germline, which may point to a read error. The genes are TRBV12-3 or TRBV12-4 and TRBJ2-2; D could derive from TRBD1 or TRBD2 (5 bases each). This CDR3 comprises 16 residues. The CDR3 reads CASSFRAGSRAGELFF. DNA of the CDR3: TGTGCCAGCAGTTTCCGGGCAGGGTCGCGCGCCGGGGAGCTCTTTTTT.